The entry below describes one T cell receptor (beta chain). The sample is drawn from a study of T cell changes during pregnancy in multiple sclerosis. Clones were sequenced by immunoSEQ multiplex PCR, and TCRdb holds only the in-frame ones, with some missing. The sample shows just over 60,000 clones, 80% to 95% of them seen only once. Germline CDR1 reads MNHNS; CDR2 reads SASEGT. The length of the CDR3 is 15 residues. V was pared by 6 bases and J by 7 bases, with 19 bases between. The clonotype originates from a female donor in good health, enrolled as a control in a pregnancy study. The chain joins TRBV6-1 to TRBJ2-1; D is perhaps TRBD2 (5 bases). Here the sequenced sample was peripheral blood, taken in the second trimester of pregnancy. The CDR3 sequence: CASRPAGGQLNEQFF. DNA for the CDR3: TGTGCCAGCAGGCCCGCGGGCGGGCAACTTAATGAGCAGTTCTTC.